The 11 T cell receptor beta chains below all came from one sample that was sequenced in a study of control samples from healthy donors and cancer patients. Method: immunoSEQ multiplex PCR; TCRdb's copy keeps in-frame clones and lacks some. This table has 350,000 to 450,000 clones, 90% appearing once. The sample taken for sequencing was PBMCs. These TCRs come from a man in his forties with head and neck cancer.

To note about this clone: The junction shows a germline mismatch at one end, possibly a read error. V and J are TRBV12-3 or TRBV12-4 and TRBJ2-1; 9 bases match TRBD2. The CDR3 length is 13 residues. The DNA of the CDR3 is TGTGCCAGCAGCCTGACTAGCGGATTGGACCCCCTCTTC. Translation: CASSLTSGLDPLF.

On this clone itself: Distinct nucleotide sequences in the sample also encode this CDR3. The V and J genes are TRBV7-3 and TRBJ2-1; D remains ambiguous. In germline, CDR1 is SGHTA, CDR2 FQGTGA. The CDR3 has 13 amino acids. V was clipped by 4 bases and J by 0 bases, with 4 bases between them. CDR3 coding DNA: TGTGCCAGCAGCTCCGGCTCCTACAATGAGCAGTTCTTC. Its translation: CASSSGSYNEQFF.

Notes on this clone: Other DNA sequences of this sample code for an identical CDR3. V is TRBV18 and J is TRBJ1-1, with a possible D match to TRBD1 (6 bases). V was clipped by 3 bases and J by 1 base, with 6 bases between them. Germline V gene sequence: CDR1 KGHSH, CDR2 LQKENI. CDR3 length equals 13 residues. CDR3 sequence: CASSPTGNTEAFF. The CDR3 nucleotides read TGTGCCAGCTCACCGACAGGGAACACTGAAGCTTTCTTT.

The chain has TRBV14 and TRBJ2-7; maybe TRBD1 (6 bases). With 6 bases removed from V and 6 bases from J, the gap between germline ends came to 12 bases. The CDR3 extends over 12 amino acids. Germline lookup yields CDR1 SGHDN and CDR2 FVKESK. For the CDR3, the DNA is TGTGCCAGCAGTCCTATCAGGGGCGAGCAGTACTTC. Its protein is CASSPIRGEQYF.

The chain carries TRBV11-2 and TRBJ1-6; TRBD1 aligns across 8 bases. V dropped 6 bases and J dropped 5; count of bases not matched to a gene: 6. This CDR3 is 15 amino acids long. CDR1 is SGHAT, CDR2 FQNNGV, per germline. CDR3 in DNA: TGTGCCAGCAGTAACCGGGACAGGCATAATTCACCCCTCCACTTT. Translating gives CASSNRDRHNSPLHF.

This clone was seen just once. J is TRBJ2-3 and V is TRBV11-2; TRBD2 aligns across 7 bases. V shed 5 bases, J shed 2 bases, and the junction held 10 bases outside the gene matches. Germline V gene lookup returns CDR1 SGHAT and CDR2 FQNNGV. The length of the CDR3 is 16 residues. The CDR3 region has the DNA TGTGCCAGCAGCGCACCACTAGCGTCAAACACAGATACGCAGTATTTT. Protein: CASSAPLASNTDTQYF.

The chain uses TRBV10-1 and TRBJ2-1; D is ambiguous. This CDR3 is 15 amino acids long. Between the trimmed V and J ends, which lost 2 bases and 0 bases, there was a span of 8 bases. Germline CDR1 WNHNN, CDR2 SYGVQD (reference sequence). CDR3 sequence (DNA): TGCGCCAGCAGTGAGGCGGCGAGCTCCTACAATGAGCAGTTCTTC. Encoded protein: CASSEAASSYNEQFF.

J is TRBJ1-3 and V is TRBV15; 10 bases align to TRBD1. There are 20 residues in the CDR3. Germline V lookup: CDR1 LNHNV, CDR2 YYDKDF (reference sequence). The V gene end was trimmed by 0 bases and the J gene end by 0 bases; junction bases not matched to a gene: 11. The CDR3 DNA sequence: TGTGCCACCAGCAGAGATCTGGGACAGGGGTTCCATTTCTCTGGAAACACCATATATTTT. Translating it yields CATSRDLGQGFHFSGNTIYF.

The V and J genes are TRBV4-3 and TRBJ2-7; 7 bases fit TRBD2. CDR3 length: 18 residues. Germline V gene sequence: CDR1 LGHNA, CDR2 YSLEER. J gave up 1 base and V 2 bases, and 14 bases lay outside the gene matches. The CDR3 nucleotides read TGCGCCAGCAGCCAAACTTGGGGGGGGGATCGCCGGTCCTACGAGCAGTACTTC. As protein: CASSQTWGGDRRSYEQYF.

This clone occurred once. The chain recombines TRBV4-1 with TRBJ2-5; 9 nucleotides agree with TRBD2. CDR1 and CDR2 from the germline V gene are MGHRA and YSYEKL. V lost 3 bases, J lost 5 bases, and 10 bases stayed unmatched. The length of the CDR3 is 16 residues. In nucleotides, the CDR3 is TGCGCCAGCAGCCAGGGGCGGGGGGGCGCGAAGGAGACCCAGTACTTC. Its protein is CASSQGRGGAKETQYF.

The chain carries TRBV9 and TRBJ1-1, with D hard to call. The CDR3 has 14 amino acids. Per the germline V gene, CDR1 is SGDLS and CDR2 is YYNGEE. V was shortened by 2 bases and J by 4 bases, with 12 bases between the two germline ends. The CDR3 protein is CASSVDPFSTEAFF. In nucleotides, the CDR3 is TGTGCCAGCAGCGTGGACCCCTTTAGCACTGAAGCTTTCTTT.